This T cell receptor beta chain was identified during a study of glioma-infiltrating T cells listed by TCRdb under 2016. At the level of the whole study: Sequencing of TCR alpha- and beta-chain repertoires was performed on glioma tissue, on non-neoplastic brain tissue, and on matched peripheral blood mononuclear cells. To measure divergence between tissue and blood T-cell populations, each tissue-infiltrating repertoire was compared with the peripheral blood repertoire of the same patient. Three low-grade glioma patients, about 8 primary glioblastoma patients and three non-glioma patients contributing non-neoplastic brain tissue were included in the paired cohort.

Paper-wide results and their limitations: Group comparisons rested on small numbers: three non-neoplastic, three low-grade glioma and eight glioblastoma patients. Very few CDR3 sequences were shared between tissue and blood, attributed to high CDR3 diversity and limited sampling. In non-neoplastic patients, VJ-independent divergence between tissue and blood fell below expectation, whereas in all gliomas, and especially in low-grade gliomas, the divergence rose above expectation.

The iRepertoire nested amplicon-rescue multiplex PCR (arm-PCR) platform was used to amplify TCR alpha and beta CDR3 regions from RNA. One-step reverse transcription and amplification used roughly 95-400 ng of tissue mRNA or PBMC total RNA as input. Following bead purification, Illumina adapters were added by a secondary multiplex PCR, and libraries between 200 and 400 bp were gel-purified. Libraries carried internal 6-nucleotide barcodes used for demultiplexing. Sequencing of the libraries was done on an Illumina MiSeq using 2x220 or 2x250 nucleotide paired-end reads. The study's own analysis went as follows. Paired reads were merged using FLASH 1.2.11 and aligned with BWA-MEM to the GRCh37 human genome, and TRA and TRB reads were then extracted. An IMGT-derived reference of cassette sequences and CDR3 motifs, with pseudogenes included, was used for V and J assignment. Reads were translated in three frames, and productive CDR3s were defined by a C…FGXG motif without stop codons. A clonotype was defined as a unique combination of a V-J cassette pair and a CDR3 amino acid sequence. Hamming distance filtering was applied to reads, with thresholds set by the sequence error rate of each sample in mapped regions. TCRdb reanalyzed the raw reads on its own, using fastp at Q25 for trimming and MiXCR for clone calling, and kept in-frame beta chains. For every CDR3 protein sequence, its rows merge into one entry that carries the most common genes and DNA. TCRdb, not the original authors, processed these V and J calls. This sample lists about 200,000 distinct CDR3 sequences; 30% to 40% were detected once. The top ten hold 20% of the sample.

Including the terminal cysteine and phenylalanine, the CDR3 comprises 14 residues. Here the CDR3 DNA is all that survives: 42 bases in frame from base 1. The junction shows trimming of 3 bases on V and 2 bases on J, and the gene matches do not reach 4 bases of it. CDR1 LGHNT and CDR2 FRNRAP were looked up in the germline V gene. This clonotype was seen many times. Its antigen is not yet known. There are no base qualities to consult, and no much larger clone falls within one base. This sequence was found in a human donor with low-grade glioma or glioblastoma, undergoing nonglioma brain surgery, or in good health (not recorded which). The chain uses TRBV12-5 and TRBJ2-7; 7 central bases correspond to TRBD1. Sequenced material: glioma tissue, nonneoplastic brain tissue, or PBMCs (not recorded which). In nucleotide form, the sequence is TGTGCTAGTGGTTTCGGGGACAGCACCTACGAGCAGTACTTC. This sequence encodes CASGFGDSTYEQYF. The entire variable domain, with the stretches around the CDR3 drawn from the reference TRBV12-5 and TRBJ2-7 proteins, is DARVTQTPRHKVTEMGQEVTMRCQPILGHNTVFWYRQTMMQGLELLAYFRNRAPLDDSGMPKDRFSAEMPDATLATLKIQPSEPRDSAVYFCASGFGDSTYEQYFGPGTRLTVT.